Presented here are 31 T cell receptor beta chains from one specimen sequenced in a study of cytomegalovirus exposure and HLA in healthy donors. This table comes from immunoSEQ multiplex PCR, and its TCRdb copy is limited to in-frame clones, with some not included. The sample holds 150,000 to 200,000 clones, 86% seen once. Sequencing used PBMCs. These receptors were collected from a woman under 30 in good health and CMV-seronegative.

The chain is built from TRBV12-5 and TRBJ1-1; 8 bases match TRBD1. The J segment lost 4 bases and the V segment lost 0 bases, leaving 1 base of the junction unmatched. The CDR3 totals 14 residues. Germline V gives CDR1 LGHNT, CDR2 FRNRAP. DNA for the CDR3: TGTGCTAGTGGTTTGGTGACAGGGGTCACTGAAGCTTTCTTT. This encodes CASGLVTGVTEAFF.

CDR3 DNA: TGCGCCAGCAGCTTGGCGAAAACCGGGACAAGAGGCGGCTACACCTTC. This encodes CASSLAKTGTRGGYTF. V is TRBV5-1 and J is TRBJ1-2, with D perhaps TRBD1 (6 bases). The length of the CDR3 is 16 residues. From germline, CDR1 is SGHRS and CDR2 YFSETQ. The V gene lost 0 bases and the J gene lost 8 bases, with 20 bases spanning the gap.

The chain couples TRBV4-1 to TRBJ2-2; perhaps TRBD1 as D (5 bases). The germline gives CDR1 MGHRA, CDR2 YSYEKL. This CDR3 has 16 residues. V was cut by 4 bases and J by 6 bases, with 18 bases left in between. The CDR3 DNA follows: TGCGCCAGCAGCCCATATGGGGCAGGGATTGCCGGGGAGCTGTTTTTT. This encodes CASSPYGAGIAGELFF.

The chain has TRBV11-3 and TRBJ2-2; D gene uncertain. The length of the CDR3 is 16 residues. Germline values: CDR1 SGHNT, CDR2 YENEEA. Trimming stripped 4 bases from V and 2 bases from J, with 14 bases between. The CDR3 nucleotides read TGTGCCAGCAGCTCAGGCTTGAGCAGAAACACCGGGGAGCTGTTTTTT. This sequence encodes CASSSGLSRNTGELFF.

Concerning this clone itself: One end of the junction fails to match germline, which may point to a read error. This rearrangement joins TRBV5-4 to TRBJ1-1; 7 positions agree with TRBD1. Germline CDR1 reads SGHNT; CDR2 reads YYREEE (reference sequence). This CDR3 spans 14 amino acids. This chain's CDR3 is CASSLGQKNTEAFF. The CDR3, as DNA: TGTGCCAGCAGTTTGGGACAGAAGAACACTGAAGCTTTCTTT.

The V and J genes are TRBV18 and TRBJ1-1; D uncertain. The CDR3 contains 17 residues. The germline CDR1 and CDR2 sequences are KGHSH and LQKENI. Trimming took 3 bases from V and 3 from J, leaving 20 bases between them. The CDR3 region has the DNA TGTGCCAGCTCACCGGTCCAGGACTTACTCTTGGACACTGAAGCTTTCTTT. This sequence encodes CASSPVQDLLLDTEAFF.

CDR3 coding DNA: TGTGCCAGCAGCCAAGATTACACAGATACGCAGTATTTT. Amino acids: CASSQDYTDTQYF. The rearrangement joins TRBV4-2 to TRBJ2-3; D gene uncertain. The length of the CDR3 is 13 residues. Between the trimmed V and J ends, which lost 0 bases and 2 bases, there was a span of 3 bases. In germline, CDR1 is LGHNA, CDR2 YNFKEQ.

CDR3 residues: CASSLSAENYGYTF. The DNA of the CDR3 is TGCGCCAGCAGCTTAAGCGCAGAGAACTATGGCTACACCTTC. The genes are TRBV5-1 and TRBJ1-2, with no clear D. CDR1 is SGHRS and CDR2 is YFSETQ in the germline V gene. Deletions cut 2 bases from V and 2 bases from J, with 10 bases between. This CDR3 is 14 amino acids long.

For this clone: The same CDR3 also results from other DNA sequences found in this sample. This rearrangement joins TRBV11-2 to TRBJ2-1, with D tentatively TRBD1 (6 bases). V was shortened by 5 bases and J by 0 bases, with 11 bases between the two germline ends. Germline lookup yields CDR1 SGHAT and CDR2 FQNNGV. This CDR3 has 15 residues. The CDR3, as DNA: TGTGCCAGCAGCCTGGACAGAAGCTCCTACAATGAGCAGTTCTTC. Translating it yields CASSLDRSSYNEQFF.

The rearrangement links TRBV6-5 to TRBJ1-1; D may be TRBD1 (5 bases). The germline CDR1 and CDR2 sequences are MNHEY and SVGAGI. V shed 1 base and J shed 6 bases, with 12 bases lying between them. This CDR3 spans 14 amino acids. The CDR3 reads CASSYWGPTAEAFF. Here the CDR3 DNA reads TGTGCCAGCAGTTACTGGGGCCCGACCGCTGAAGCTTTCTTT.

The chain has TRBV5-1 and TRBJ2-3, with TRBD2 identical over 11 bases. This CDR3 contains 17 residues. V lost 4 bases to trimming and J lost 1 base; unmatched junction nucleotides: 8. Germline CDR1 reads SGHRS; CDR2 reads YFSETQ. The CDR3 loop is CASSPTPSGGRTDTQYF. CDR3 bases: TGCGCCAGCAGCCCGACCCCTAGCGGGGGGCGCACAGATACGCAGTATTTT.

The rearrangement joins TRBV6-5 to TRBJ2-7; 11 bases are shared with TRBD1. The CDR3 length is 15 residues. The germline V gene encodes CDR1 MNHEY and CDR2 SVGAGI. V gave up 2 bases and J gave up 5 bases; unmatched junction bases: 5. CDR3 bases: TGTGCCAGCAGTTACGGGGGACAGGGGGACCACGAGCAGTACTTC. This encodes CASSYGGQGDHEQYF.

This chain uses TRBV5-1 with TRBJ1-1, with D possibly TRBD1 on 5 matching bases. The germline gives CDR1 SGHRS, CDR2 YFSETQ. CDR3 size: 16 residues. Deletions cut 1 base from V and 3 bases from J, with 16 bases between. The CDR3 reads CASSLRPGLGDTEAFF. CDR3 nucleotide sequence: TGCGCCAGCAGCTTGAGGCCGGGACTGGGAGACACTGAAGCTTTCTTT.

The CDR3, as DNA: TGTGCCAGCAGTCTACAGACGGGACGGGGGTTGGGTGGGGAGCTGTTTTTT. It translates to CASSLQTGRGLGGELFF. The chain employs TRBV27 and TRBJ2-2, with D perhaps TRBD2 (6 bases). Trimming removed 5 bases at V and 8 bases at J, with 24 bases between. In germline, CDR1 is MNHEY, CDR2 SMNVEV (reference sequence). This CDR3 comprises 17 residues.

With respect to this clone: The sample contains more than one DNA sequence encoding this CDR3. V and J are TRBV6-5 and TRBJ1-1; 7 bases match TRBD1. Trimming took 5 bases from V and 0 from J; bases not matched to a gene: 3. Germline V gives CDR1 MNHEY, CDR2 SVGAGI. The CDR3 runs to 14 residues. The CDR3 region has the DNA TGTGCCAGCAGTAGGGACAGTTTGAACACTGAAGCTTTCTTT. It translates to CASSRDSLNTEAFF.

This chain connects TRBV2 to TRBJ2-7; D might be TRBD1 (5 bases). Germline loops: CDR1 SNHLY, CDR2 FYNNEI. The CDR3 has 11 amino acids. The germline V and J ends were trimmed by 7 bases and 5 bases, with 9 bases remaining between them. The CDR3, as DNA: TGTGCCAGCACCGACAGTCACGAGCAGTACTTC. Translated, it gives CASTDSHEQYF.

The rearrangement links TRBV29-1 to TRBJ2-7, with TRBD2 matching 7 bases. CDR1 is SQVTM and CDR2 is ANQGSEA in the germline V gene. The CDR3 has 15 amino acids. With 6 bases clipped from V and 0 bases from J, the junction kept 11 bases outside the gene matches. The CDR3 is CSVSPAAGDSYEQYF. CDR3 nucleotides: TGCAGCGTCTCCCCGGCGGCGGGGGACTCCTACGAGCAGTACTTC.

The J gene is TRBJ1-5, the V gene TRBV19, with 10 bases matching TRBD1. The CDR3 has 15 amino acids. V was pared by 8 bases and J by 5 bases, with 9 bases of the junction left unmatched. Per the germline V gene, CDR1 is LNHDA and CDR2 is SQIVND (reference sequence). DNA for the CDR3: TGTGCCAGTTCGTACTCCGACAGGGGGCATCAGCCCCAGCATTTT. Amino acid sequence: CASSYSDRGHQPQHF.

This chain connects TRBV7-3 to TRBJ1-1; 12 bases align to TRBD1. Germline assignment: CDR1 SGHTA and CDR2 FQGTGA. The ends lost 5 bases at V and 9 bases at J; junction bases unmatched: 7. This CDR3 comprises 14 residues. In DNA, the CDR3 is TGTGCCAGCAGCCAAACCGGGACAGGGGGCAAAGCTTTCTTT. This sequence encodes CASSQTGTGGKAFF.

This chain uses TRBV5-1 with TRBJ2-3; 13 nucleotides agree with TRBD2. CDR1 SGHRS and CDR2 YFSETQ come from the germline V gene. The CDR3 is made up of 17 amino acids. V lost 4 bases, J lost 6 bases, and 11 bases stayed unmatched. CDR3: CASSRPGTSGTSDTQYF. For the CDR3, the DNA is TGCGCCAGCAGCCGCCCTGGGACTAGCGGGACGTCTGATACGCAGTATTTT.

This clone was detected once. The genes are TRBV6-5 and TRBJ2-5; tentatively, D is TRBD2 (7 bases). The V end was cut by 10 bases, the J end by 3 bases, with 12 bases between. The CDR3 is made up of 12 amino acids. CDR1 is MNHEY, CDR2 SVGAGI, per germline. CDR3 loop: CATQGREETQYF. The DNA for the CDR3 is TGTGCCACCCAGGGGAGGGAAGAGACCCAGTACTTC.

The rearrangement uses TRBV25-1 and TRBJ1-2; the match to TRBD1 covers 8 bases. The CDR3 runs to 13 residues. Germline CDR1 reads MGHDK; CDR2 reads SYGVNS. V dropped 6 bases and J dropped 4; count of bases not matched to a gene: 4. The CDR3 sequence is CASRTGGVYGYTF. CDR3 DNA: TGTGCCAGCAGAACAGGGGGGGTCTATGGCTACACCTTC.

The chain employs TRBV5-1 and TRBJ1-4; D uncertain. The germline gives CDR1 SGHRS, CDR2 YFSETQ. The CDR3 length is 14 residues. V was pared by 0 bases and J by 7 bases, with 10 bases between. The chain's CDR3 is CASSLGQVGEKLFF. The CDR3 DNA follows: TGCGCCAGCAGCTTGGGTCAGGTTGGTGAAAAACTGTTTTTT.

The gene calls are TRBV7-6 and TRBJ1-1; 7 nucleotides align to TRBD1. The CDR3 consists of 16 residues. The V and J ends lost 0 bases and 1 base, in that order; junction bases with no gene match: 5. Germline CDR1 reads SGHVS; CDR2 reads FNYEAQ. The CDR3 loop reads CASSLAAGGKNTEAFF. Here the CDR3 DNA reads TGTGCCAGCAGCTTAGCGGCAGGGGGTAAGAACACTGAAGCTTTCTTT.

This clone was recorded only once. The J gene is TRBJ2-1, the V gene TRBV7-3; no clear D. With 4 bases removed from V and 5 bases from J, the gap between germline ends came to 6 bases. In germline, CDR1 is SGHTA, CDR2 FQGTGA. The CDR3 runs 12 residues. The CDR3 reads CASSSLHNEQFF. Here the CDR3 DNA reads TGTGCCAGCAGCTCCCTCCACAATGAGCAGTTCTTC. The entire variable domain, with the rest obtained from reference TRBV7-3 and TRBJ2-1, is as follows: GAGVSQTPSNKVTEKGKYVELRCDPISGHTALYWYRQSLGQGPEFLIYFQGTGAADDSGLPNDRFFAVRPEGSVSTLKIQRTERGDSAVYLCASSSLHNEQFFGPGTRLTVL.

The CDR3 loop is CASSLGGREQYF. The CDR3 nucleotides read TGCGCCAGCAGCTTGGGAGGGAGAGAGCAGTACTTC. The rearrangement joins TRBV5-1 to TRBJ2-7, with D tentatively TRBD2 (5 bases). Germline lookup yields CDR1 SGHRS and CDR2 YFSETQ. V lost 0 bases to trimming and J lost 7 bases, with 8 bases between them. The CDR3 runs 12 residues.

This sequence joins TRBV30 and TRBJ2-1, with TRBD2 matching 12 bases. Trimming removed 1 base from V and 2 bases from J; junction bases left unmatched: 6. Germline assignment: CDR1 GTSNPN and CDR2 SVGIG (reference sequence). The CDR3 sequence is 17 residues long. CDR3 amino acids: CAWSGQSSGRAYNEQFF. CDR3 nucleotide sequence: TGTGCCTGGAGTGGCCAATCTAGCGGGAGGGCCTACAATGAGCAGTTCTTC.

The V call is TRBV12-5, the J call TRBJ2-5; weak D call: TRBD2 (7 bases). V was clipped by 0 bases and J by 5 bases, with 13 bases between them. The CDR3 runs 15 residues. Germline V gene lookup returns CDR1 LGHNT and CDR2 FRNRAP. For the CDR3, the DNA is TGTGCTAGTGGTTTGGTTGGGGGGGCGCGGGAGACCCAGTACTTC. Translating it yields CASGLVGGARETQYF.

V is TRBV7-9 and J is TRBJ2-7, with TRBD1 matching 7 bases. Trimming at V came to 2 bases and at J to 2 bases, leaving 3 bases not matched to a gene. CDR1 SEHNR and CDR2 FQNEAQ come from the germline V gene (reference sequence). This CDR3 is 14 amino acids long. CDR3 DNA: TGTGCCAGCAGCTTAAAAGGGGGCCCCTACGAGCAGTACTTC. Its translation is CASSLKGGPYEQYF.

The gene calls are TRBV4-1 and TRBJ2-5; D gene unclear. The CDR3 sequence is 17 residues long. V shed 2 bases and J shed 0 bases, with 16 bases lying between them. Germline values: CDR1 MGHRA, CDR2 YSYEKL. The CDR3 protein is CASSQLNLVEYQETQYF. The DNA of the CDR3 is TGCGCCAGCAGCCAACTTAATCTCGTTGAGTACCAAGAGACCCAGTACTTC.

The V gene is TRBV11-2, the J gene TRBJ2-3, with unresolved D. The CDR3 runs to 14 residues. V lost 5 bases to trimming and J lost 0 bases, with 9 bases between them. Germline values: CDR1 SGHAT, CDR2 FQNNGV. The CDR3 region has the DNA TGTGCCAGCAGCCCGATAACAAGCACAGATACGCAGTATTTT. This codes for CASSPITSTDTQYF. The full variable domain, its missing parts supplied by reference TRBV11-2 and TRBJ2-3, is EAGVAQSPRYKIIEKRQSVAFWCNPISGHATLYWYQQILGQGPKLLIQFQNNGVVDDSQLPKDRFSAERLKGVDSTLKIQPAKLEDSAVYLCASSPITSTDTQYFGPGTRLTVL.